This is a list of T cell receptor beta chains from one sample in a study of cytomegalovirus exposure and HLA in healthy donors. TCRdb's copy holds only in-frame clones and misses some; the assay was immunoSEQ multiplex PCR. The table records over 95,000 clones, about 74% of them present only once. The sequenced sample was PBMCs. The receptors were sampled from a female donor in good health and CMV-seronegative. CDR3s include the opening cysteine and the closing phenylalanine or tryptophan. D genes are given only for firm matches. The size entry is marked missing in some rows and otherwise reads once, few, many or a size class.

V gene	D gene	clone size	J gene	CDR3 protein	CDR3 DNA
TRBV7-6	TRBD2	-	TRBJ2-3	CASSLVLAASTDTQYF	TGTGCCAGCAGCTTAGTGCTAGCGGCTAGCACAGATACGCAGTATTTT
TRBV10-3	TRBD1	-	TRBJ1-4	CAISESTRQGVNEKLFF	TGTGCCATCAGTGAGTCGACTCGGCAGGGGGTAAATGAAAAACTGTTTTTT
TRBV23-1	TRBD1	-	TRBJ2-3	CASSQSRGGPFTDTQYF	TGCGCCAGCAGTCAATCGAGAGGGGGCCCTTTCACAGATACGCAGTATTTT
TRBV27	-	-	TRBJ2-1	CASSFGPQYNEQFF	TGTGCCAGCAGTTTTGGTCCCCAGTACAATGAGCAGTTCTTC
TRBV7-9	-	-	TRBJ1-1	CASRTGTNTEAFF	TGTGCCAGCAGAACAGGGACCAACACTGAAGCTTTCTTT
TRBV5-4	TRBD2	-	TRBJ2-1	CASSPIPGLAGGYNEQFF	TGTGCCAGCAGCCCCATCCCCGGACTAGCGGGGGGGTACAATGAGCAGTTCTTC
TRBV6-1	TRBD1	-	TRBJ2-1	CASRSDREQFF	TGTGCCAGCAGGTCGGACAGGGAGCAGTTCTTC
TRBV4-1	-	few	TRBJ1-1	CASSQGAGFLDTEAFF	TGCGCCAGCAGCCAAGGAGCGGGGTTTTTGGACACTGAAGCTTTCTTT
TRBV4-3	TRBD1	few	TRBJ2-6	CASSHETGAGANVLTF	TGCGCCAGCAGCCATGAAACAGGGGCTGGGGCCAACGTCCTGACTTTC
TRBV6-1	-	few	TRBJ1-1	CASSEPGRDTEAFF	TGTGCCAGCAGTGAACCAGGCAGGGACACTGAAGCTTTCTTT
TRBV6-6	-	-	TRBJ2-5	CASMGRNQETQYF	TGTGCCAGCATGGGCCGCAACCAAGAGACCCAGTACTTC
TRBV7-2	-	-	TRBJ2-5	CASSLGGVETQYF	TGTGCCAGCAGCTTAGGGGGAGTGGAGACCCAGTACTTC
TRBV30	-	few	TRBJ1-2	CAWSDSYDYGYTF	TGTGCCTGGAGCGACAGTTACGACTATGGCTACACCTTC